This T cell receptor (beta chain) comes out of a study of blood T cell repertoires in COVID-19 (TCRdb year 2020). As for the study more broadly: The collaborator samples originated in the United States, Italy and Spain and spanned the acute and convalescent phases of COVID-19. The material from the prospective study consisted of cDNA or gDNA derived from T cells, B-cell-depleted T cells, or PBMCs. The dataset comprised deeply sampled blood TCRbeta repertoires from subjects exposed to, actively infected with, or recovered from COVID-19. The repertoires were released in a freely available public database meant as a resource for research on the immune response to SARS-CoV-2. The samples were drawn from the first 160 participants of the ongoing ImmuneRACE study and from 1,254 subjects provided by 6 global collaborators. A de-identified subject ID, COVID-19 status, age in years and sex were almost always included in the sample metadata. HLA class I and class II types, where available, came from metadata supplied by the sample provider rather than from assay-based typing.

Each collaborating institution followed its own protocols to collect whole blood in K2EDTA tubes. For TCRbeta analysis, collaborators shipped samples as frozen whole blood, isolated PBMCs, or DNA extracted from either of those sample types. General study outcomes and caveats: The quantity of clinical and demographic metadata differed by source and by participant and was supplied without curation.

V is clipped by 0 bases and J by 6 bases, and the sequence between their germline boundaries is 9 bases long. The germline V gene gives CDR1 as SGDLS and CDR2 as YYNGEE. The CDR3, cysteine through phenylalanine, is 13 amino acids long. Only the CDR3 portion is preserved as DNA: 39 bases, with reading frame beginning at the first base. Note on this clone: Its antigen is not yet known. No quality values exist for individual bases; no much larger clone is one base distant.

TCRbeta CDR3 regions were amplified from genomic DNA using the immunoSEQ Assay, a bias-controlled multiplex PCR. The published analysis was carried out like this. Within the assay, amplification of reference gene primers was used to estimate how many nucleated cells each sample contained. Sequence reads were collapsed and filtered to measure the absolute abundance of every unique TCRbeta CDR3 rearrangement. For each sample, productive Simpson clonality was calculated by taking the square root of Simpson's diversity index across productive rearrangements. As stored in TCRdb, this immuneACCESS dataset retains in-frame rearrangements with V and J assigned. A fraction of the clones does not appear; measured against another copy, unresolved V genes explain less than half of the discrepancy, and the remainder lacks a known reason. V and J calls and clone size follow that table, whereas D and trimming were derived from the DNA. In all, the sample holds approximately 140,000 clones, and roughly four fifths of those were seen once. In total, the top ten clones hold approximately 8.7% of the sample.

The clonotype was recovered from a man aged 35-49 years with active or convalescent COVID-19. Sequenced material: peripheral blood. The sequence joins TRBV9 to TRBJ1-1; the D gene is not confidently resolved. The CDR3 has the sequence CASSVGAGSEAFF. The DNA sequence is TGTGCCAGCAGCGTAGGGGCAGGATCTGAAGCTTTCTTT.